The present entry profiles one T cell receptor (beta chain) with its context. The table came from immunoSEQ multiplex PCR; TCRdb's copy has only in-frame clones and leaves some out. The table lists roughly 23,000 clones, approximately 90% of them singletons. These data come from a study of lymphopenia after photon versus proton radiotherapy. The V and J ends lost 3 bases and 5 bases, in that order; junction bases with no gene match: 8. The germline V gene has CDR1 LNHDA and CDR2 SQIVND (reference sequence). This CDR3 contains 16 residues. V usage is TRBV19 and J usage is TRBJ1-5; 9 nucleotides agree with TRBD1. The specimen was peripheral blood, collected from a patient treated with proton-based radiotherapy. This TCR was recovered from an older man with esophageal cancer. The DNA of the CDR3 is TGTGCCAGTAGTATCGACGGGTACAGGGGGCATCAGCCCCAGCATTTT. Amino acids: CASSIDGYRGHQPQHF.